These T cell receptor beta chains were read from a single sample in a study of shared clonotypes between healthy human individuals. Here immunoSEQ multiplex PCR was the method, and the copy in TCRdb shows in-frame clones only, minus some. Among about 2 million clones, approximately 94% were seen once, and the ten largest hold 1% to 1.5%. Sequencing used naive CD8+ T cells sorted from blood. These receptors all stem from a man between 18 and 35 years old in good health. Both conserved end residues are part of each CDR3. The order of the fields is CDR3 DNA, CDR3 protein, clone size, J gene, V gene, D gene. The D gene is left open where the match is weak. Some rows mark clone size as missing; the rest say once, few, many or name a class of expanded clone.

DNA: TGCAGCGTTGGGACAGTTACCTACGAGCAGTACTTC; CDR3: CSVGTVTYEQYF; size: NA; J: TRBJ2-7; V: TRBV29-1; D: NA
DNA: TGCGCCAGCAGTGAGGGCGGCTCTAGCACAGATACGCAGTATTTT; CDR3: CASSEGGSSTDTQYF; size: NA; J: TRBJ2-3; V: TRBV10-2; D: NA
DNA: TGTGCCAGCAGTTACGCCACCTCCTACGAGCAGTACTTC; CDR3: CASSYATSYEQYF; size: NA; J: TRBJ2-7; V: TRBV6-5; D: NA
DNA: TGTGCCAGCAGTTCGGACGGGGTCACAGATACGCAGTATTTT; CDR3: CASSSDGVTDTQYF; size: NA; J: TRBJ2-3; V: TRBV27; D: NA
DNA: TGTGCCAGCAGTCCCACAATCTATGGCTACACCTTC; CDR3: CASSPTIYGYTF; size: NA; J: TRBJ1-2; V: TRBV6-6; D: NA
DNA: TGTGCCAGCAGTTTATCCTCCCTTTTAGCGTCGCCAGGGTCCCAGTACTTC; CDR3: CASSLSSLLASPGSQYF; size: NA; J: TRBJ2-5; V: TRBV28; D: NA
DNA: TGTGCCAGCAGCTTAGTTCTAGCAGAGGAGCAGTTCTTC; CDR3: CASSLVLAEEQFF; size: NA; J: TRBJ2-1; V: TRBV7-2; D: NA
DNA: TGTGCCAGCAGTCTCCTAACCGGGGAGCTGTTTTTT; CDR3: CASSLLTGELFF; size: once; J: TRBJ2-2; V: TRBV27; D: NA
DNA: TGTGCCAGCAGTGAACTCGGGTACCAAGAGACCCAGTACTTC; CDR3: CASSELGYQETQYF; size: NA; J: TRBJ2-5; V: TRBV6-1; D: NA
DNA: TGTGCCGGGCGAATGGGGACAGGGTACGGCTACACCTTC; CDR3: CAGRMGTGYGYTF; size: NA; J: TRBJ1-2; V: TRBV7-9; D: TRBD1
DNA: TGCGCCAGCAGCCAAGGGGGTGGCAATGAGCAGTTCTTC; CDR3: CASSQGGGNEQFF; size: NA; J: TRBJ2-1; V: TRBV4-3; D: NA
DNA: TGTGCCAGCAGTTTCGTAGGGGGCGCATCCGAAGCTTTCTTT; CDR3: CASSFVGGASEAFF; size: NA; J: TRBJ1-1; V: TRBV27; D: TRBD1
DNA: TGTGCCAGCAGCTTAGATACAGGGCTGTGGGGCTACACCTTC; CDR3: CASSLDTGLWGYTF; size: NA; J: TRBJ1-2; V: TRBV11-2; D: NA
DNA: TGTGCCAGCAGTCTAGAGGGGGGCACCGGGGAGCTGTTTTTT; CDR3: CASSLEGGTGELFF; size: NA; J: TRBJ2-2; V: TRBV7-2; D: NA
DNA: TGTGCCTGGGCCTCGGGAGCCAAAAACATTCAGTACTTC; CDR3: CAWASGAKNIQYF; size: NA; J: TRBJ2-4; V: TRBV30; D: NA
DNA: TGCGCCAGCAGCCATGCGGGCCCTCCCGTCCAAGAGACCCAGTACTTC; CDR3: CASSHAGPPVQETQYF; size: NA; J: TRBJ2-5; V: TRBV4-1; D: NA
DNA: TGTGCCAGCAGTTTTGGGGGTCAAGAGACCCAGTACTTC; CDR3: CASSFGGQETQYF; size: NA; J: TRBJ2-5; V: TRBV28; D: NA
DNA: TGTGCCAGCAGTGCAACAGCCCTTCCAATCTACGAGCAGTACTTC; CDR3: CASSATALPIYEQYF; size: NA; J: TRBJ2-7; V: TRBV6-1; D: NA
DNA: TGTGCCAGCATTGGGCCAGGGGGCCCACACGAGCAGTTCTTC; CDR3: CASIGPGGPHEQFF; size: once; J: TRBJ2-1; V: TRBV7-9; D: TRBD1
DNA: TGCGCCAGCAGCACCAGCTACGAGCAGTACTTC; CDR3: CASSTSYEQYF; size: once; J: TRBJ2-7; V: TRBV4-1; D: NA
DNA: TGTGCCAGCCGGTTGCAGGGCCTGAACTATGGCTACACCTTC; CDR3: CASRLQGLNYGYTF; size: NA; J: TRBJ1-2; V: TRBV28; D: NA
DNA: TGCGCCAGCAGCCAAGGTGAGGGATCGAACACTGAAGCTTTCTTT; CDR3: CASSQGEGSNTEAFF; size: few; J: TRBJ1-1; V: TRBV4-1; D: NA
DNA: TGTGCCAGCAGCTTAGGGTTGGACATTAACTATGGCTACACCTTC; CDR3: CASSLGLDINYGYTF; size: NA; J: TRBJ1-2; V: TRBV7-9; D: NA
DNA: TGCGCCAGCAGTGATGGGGGGGGTCTTCAAGAGACCCAGTACTTC; CDR3: CASSDGGGLQETQYF; size: NA; J: TRBJ2-5; V: TRBV4-1; D: TRBD2
DNA: TGCAGCGTCCTGTATGACGAGCAGTACTTC; CDR3: CSVLYDEQYF; size: NA; J: TRBJ2-7; V: TRBV29-1; D: NA
DNA: TGTGCCAGCAGCCTCACGGGGGCAGATACGCAGTATTTT; CDR3: CASSLTGADTQYF; size: NA; J: TRBJ2-3; V: TRBV7-8; D: NA
DNA: TGTGCCAGCAGCGCCGGGACAGCGTTCGCCGAGCAGTACTTC; CDR3: CASSAGTAFAEQYF; size: NA; J: TRBJ2-7; V: TRBV9; D: TRBD1
DNA: TGTGCCAGCAGCTTGGGGGCAGACTACGCTGAAGCTTTCTTT; CDR3: CASSLGADYAEAFF; size: once; J: TRBJ1-1; V: TRBV5-6; D: NA
DNA: TGTGCCAGCAGTTTAGGGGGACTAGTCGATGAGCAGTTCTTC; CDR3: CASSLGGLVDEQFF; size: NA; J: TRBJ2-1; V: TRBV27; D: TRBD2
DNA: TGTGCCAGCAGCCAGGGGGCTAGCACAGATACGCAGTATTTT; CDR3: CASSQGASTDTQYF; size: NA; J: TRBJ2-3; V: TRBV5-6; D: TRBD1
DNA: TGCGCCAGCAGCTTGGGGACAGGGTTGAATGGCTACACCTTC; CDR3: CASSLGTGLNGYTF; size: NA; J: TRBJ1-2; V: TRBV5-1; D: TRBD1
DNA: TGTGCCAGCAGCCTTGACTTTTATACGCAGTATTTT; CDR3: CASSLDFYTQYF; size: NA; J: TRBJ2-3; V: TRBV7-2; D: NA
DNA: TGTGCCAGCAGCTCGACAGGGTCTCAGCCCCAGCATTTT; CDR3: CASSSTGSQPQHF; size: NA; J: TRBJ1-5; V: TRBV5-6; D: TRBD1
DNA: TGTGCCAGCAGTACTCACAGGGCTAATGAAAAACTGTTTTTT; CDR3: CASSTHRANEKLFF; size: NA; J: TRBJ1-4; V: TRBV28; D: NA
DNA: TGTGCCAGCAGCGTAGGGGATGGGACAGCCTATGAAGCTTTCTTT; CDR3: CASSVGDGTAYEAFF; size: once; J: TRBJ1-1; V: TRBV9; D: TRBD1
DNA: TGTGCCAGCAGCGTAGAGGAGGGGACTGGAAACACCATATATTTT; CDR3: CASSVEEGTGNTIYF; size: NA; J: TRBJ1-3; V: TRBV9; D: NA
DNA: TGTGCCAGCAGCCCCCTGACCGGGGAGCTGTTTTTT; CDR3: CASSPLTGELFF; size: NA; J: TRBJ2-2; V: TRBV11-3; D: NA
DNA: TGCGCCAGCAGCCAAGATCTAATTGGCTACAATGAGCAGTTCTTC; CDR3: CASSQDLIGYNEQFF; size: NA; J: TRBJ2-1; V: TRBV4-3; D: NA
DNA: TGCGCCAGCAGCCAAGTTCCCCAGGGCTTGGCTTACTACGAGCAGTACTTC; CDR3: CASSQVPQGLAYYEQYF; size: NA; J: TRBJ2-7; V: TRBV4-1; D: NA
DNA: TGTGCCAGCAGCTTTCAAGGGACAATGAACACTGAAGCTTTCTTT; CDR3: CASSFQGTMNTEAFF; size: NA; J: TRBJ1-1; V: TRBV13; D: NA
DNA: TGTGCCAGCAGCTCCTGGTCGTCGGGTCTCGAGACCCAGTACTTC; CDR3: CASSSWSSGLETQYF; size: NA; J: TRBJ2-5; V: TRBV5-6; D: NA
DNA: TGTGCCAGCAGTGAAGGCCCTGAGTTC; CDR3: CASSEGPEF; size: NA; J: TRBJ1-2; V: TRBV6-1; D: NA
DNA: TGTGCCAGCAGTTTACACGATCCCGGGGAGGCTGAGACCCAGTACTTC; CDR3: CASSLHDPGEAETQYF; size: NA; J: TRBJ2-5; V: TRBV28; D: NA
DNA: TGCGCCAGCAGCTTTAAAGGGCAGGGGGACTACGAGCAGTACTTC; CDR3: CASSFKGQGDYEQYF; size: NA; J: TRBJ2-7; V: TRBV5-1; D: TRBD1
DNA: TGTGCCTGGAGTGGGGGGGCATACTCTGGAAACACCATATATTTT; CDR3: CAWSGGAYSGNTIYF; size: NA; J: TRBJ1-3; V: TRBV30; D: NA
DNA: TGCGCCAGCAGCCACGGCCCGGGGGGCGGTGGCTACACCTTC; CDR3: CASSHGPGGGGYTF; size: NA; J: TRBJ1-2; V: TRBV4-1; D: NA